The 16 T cell receptor delta chains below were found in one sample sequenced in a study of gamma-delta chains in newborns, infants, children. TCRdb used CATT to re-call clones from the reads. This sample has 6,500 to 9,000 delta-chain clones, with roughly 1.5% found just once. Sequencing was carried out using blood. These receptor sequences come from a child who was a newborn, infant or young child, either healthy, febrile or measles-vaccinated (not recorded which).

This clone was observed at least ten times. The same CDR3 also results from other DNA sequences found in this sample. The chain uses TRDV1 and TRDJ1; 12 bases are a match to TRDD3. This CDR3 has 21 residues. The V segment lost 1 base and the J segment 0 bases; nucleotides outside the gene matches: 15. From germline, CDR1 is TSWWSYY and CDR2 QGS. In DNA form, the CDR3 reads TGTGCTCTTGGGGAACCCGGGGGCTGGGGGATACGCGAGTGTAACACCGATAAACTCATCTTT. Protein sequence: CALGEPGGWGIRECNTDKLIF.

This clone is labeled as medium-sized. Other DNA sequences from this sample encode an identical CDR3 as well. The chain links TRDV1 to TRDJ2; TRDD3 agrees at 9 bases. Germline V gives CDR1 TSWWSYY, CDR2 QGS. CDR3 length: 19 amino acids. Trimming took 3 bases from V and 4 from J; bases not matched to a gene: 15. CDR3 region: CALGEAFTGGHLPTAQLFF. For the CDR3, the DNA is TGTGCTCTTGGGGAGGCCTTTACTGGGGGACACCTCCCGACAGCACAACTCTTCTTT.

This clone was recorded a few times. This could be a read error, since a much larger clone is one nucleotide away. This chain joins TRDV2 and TRDJ3, with 11 positions matching TRDD3. V gave up 3 bases and J gave up 0 bases; unmatched junction bases: 12. This CDR3 region has 21 residues. CDR1 and CDR2 (germline): GEAIGNYY, EKD. The CDR3 region has the DNA TGTGCCTGTGACCCGGTGGGGTATCTGGGGGATACCTCCTGGGACACCCGACAGATGTTTTTC. It encodes CACDPVGYLGDTSWDTRQMFF.

The sample holds a few counts of this clone. The protein that TCRdb holds for this DNA derives from a much larger clone and differs from the translated DNA at residue 11, which likely indicates a read error; the protein shown here is translated from the DNA. The chain couples TRDV1 to TRDJ1, with 7 bases matching TRDD3. Looked up from germline, CDR1 is TSWWSYY and CDR2 is QGS. V was pared by 0 bases and J by 8 bases, with 21 bases of the junction left unmatched. The CDR3 extends over 19 amino acids. The CDR3 loop reads CALGELFYVEGLGKGKLIF. DNA for the CDR3: TGTGCTCTTGGGGAACTTTTCTACGTCGAAGGACTGGGGAAGGGGAAACTCATCTTT.

This clone is classed as medium-sized (0.01 to 0.1%). V and J are TRDV2 and TRDJ3, with 13 bases fitting TRDD3. The CDR3 covers 20 residues. J was trimmed by 0 bases and V by 1 base; bases with no gene match: 5. The germline V gene encodes CDR1 GEAIGNYY and CDR2 EKD. This CDR3 is CACDTTGGYVSSWDTRQMFF. CDR3 nucleotides: TGTGCCTGTGACACTACTGGGGGATACGTTAGCTCCTGGGACACCCGACAGATGTTTTTC.

For this clone: A single base separates this from a much larger clone, so it may be a read error. Other DNA sequences of this sample code for an identical CDR3. The V and J genes are TRDV2 and TRDJ1, with TRDD3 matching 12 bases. This CDR3 contains 18 residues. V lost 7 bases to trimming and J lost 0 bases; unmatched junction nucleotides: 14. The germline CDR1 and CDR2 sequences are GEAIGNYY and EKD. CDR3: CACDASTGGYYYTDKLIF. CDR3 nucleotide sequence: TGTGCCTGCGACGCCTCAACTGGGGGATACTACTACACCGATAAACTCATCTTT.

The V gene is TRDV1, the J gene TRDJ1; TRDD3 agrees at 8 bases. With V trimmed by 2 bases and J by 3 bases, 11 bases remained unmatched. The CDR3 spans 17 residues. CDR1 and CDR2 (germline): TSWWSYY, QGS. The CDR3, as DNA: TGTGCTCTTGGGGAAAAATCCTACGAGGGATACGCCGATAAACTCATCTTT. Protein sequence: CALGEKSYEGYADKLIF.

This clone showed up just a few times. TCRdb pairs this DNA with a much larger clone's protein that differs at residue 12, likely a read error; the protein shown was translated from the DNA. V and J are TRDV2 and TRDJ3; D perhaps matches TRDD3 (6 bases). The CDR3 extends over 18 amino acids. The germline gives CDR1 GEAIGNYY, CDR2 EKD. The CDR3 is CACDTWGPSSWGTRQMFF. The CDR3 DNA follows: TGTGCCTGTGACACTTGGGGACCTAGCTCCTGGGGCACCCGACAGATGTTTTTC.

This clone was seen only a few times. Its ends do not fully match the called genes, so a read error is possible. Other DNA sequences from this sample encode an identical CDR3 as well. The V and J genes are TRDV1 and TRDJ1, with 12 bases aligning to TRDD3. Germline assignment: CDR1 TSWWSYY and CDR2 QGS. The CDR3 runs 19 residues. CDR3 sequence: CALGEVPPGGYEGTDKLIF. In DNA form, the CDR3 reads TGCGCTCTTGGGGAAGTTCCGCCTGGGGGATACGAGGGGACCGATAAACTCATCTTT.

As concerns this clone: The TCRdb protein, from a much larger clone, departs from this DNA's translation at residues 5 and 12, likely by read error; the protein shown derives from the DNA. The chain joins TRDV2 to TRDJ3, with 8 bases matching TRDD3. CDR1 and CDR2 from the germline V gene are GEAIGNYY and EKD. This CDR3 region has 19 residues. The CDR3 DNA sequence: TGTGCCTGTGACAGAGTACTGGGGGTTGGCTCCTGTGACACCCGACAGATGTTTTTC. Protein product: CACDRVLGVGSCDTRQMFF.

This chain uses TRDV3 with TRDJ1; 10 nucleotides match TRDD3. With V trimmed by 2 bases and J by 13 bases, 25 bases remained unmatched. Germline V gene data show CDR1 as TVYSNPD and CDR2 as GDNSRS (reference sequence). CDR3 size: 17 residues. The DNA of the CDR3 is TGTGCCTTTCAACCTACTGGGGGATGGGGTTACACCGATAGACCCATCTTT. This translates into CAFQPTGGWGYTDRPIF.

Sample share makes this clone medium-sized. Distinct nucleotide sequences in the sample also encode this CDR3. The chain employs TRDV1 and TRDJ1, with TRDD3 matching over 13 bases. The germline V gene has CDR1 TSWWSYY and CDR2 QGS. The CDR3 spans 23 residues. The V and J ends lost 1 base and 3 bases, in that order; junction bases with no gene match: 23. CDR3: CALGEPQQFSYLYWGIRPDKLIF. The CDR3 nucleotides are TGTGCTCTTGGGGAACCCCAACAGTTTTCCTACCTTTACTGGGGGATACGACCCGATAAACTCATCTTT.

This clone has more than one count but fewer than ten. A read error is possible here, since a much larger clone lies one base away. This sequence joins TRAV29/DV5 and TRDJ1; TRDD3 aligns across 12 bases. This CDR3 is 21 amino acids long. Trimming took 0 bases from V and 1 from J; bases not matched to a gene: 19. Germline CDR1 and CDR2: NSMFDY and ISSIKDK. The CDR3 protein is CAASALPPRTGGYSPTDKLIF. The CDR3 DNA follows: TGTGCAGCAAGCGCGCTTCCCCCTCGGACTGGGGGATACTCCCCCACCGATAAACTCATCTTT.

Comment on this clone: Since a much larger clone is just one base distant, this may be a read error. Other nucleotide sequences in the sample specify the same CDR3. The chain couples TRDV1 to TRDJ1, with TRDD3 matching 9 bases. The CDR3 consists of 20 residues. The germline V gene encodes CDR1 TSWWSYY and CDR2 QGS. The CDR3 region is CALGWKGYETGGEHTDKLIF. CDR3 DNA sequence: TGTGCCCTTGGATGGAAGGGGTACGAGACTGGGGGAGAACACACCGATAAACTCATCTTT.

The sample holds a few counts of this clone. This may stem from a read error, because a much larger clone lies one nucleotide away. Other DNA sequences from this sample encode an identical CDR3 as well. Here the CDR3 DNA reads TGTGCCTGTGACCCCTACGTCGTCCGGGGGAAAAACACCGATAAACTCATCTTT. Translating gives CACDPYVVRGKNTDKLIF. The chain uses TRDV2 and TRDJ1; perhaps TRDD3 as D (6 bases). V was pared by 3 bases and J by 0 bases, with 22 bases between. This CDR3 is built from 18 residues. Germline CDR1 reads GEAIGNYY; CDR2 reads EKD.

The V call is TRDV1, the J call TRDJ1, with 13 bases fitting TRDD3. This CDR3 comprises 23 residues. Germline loops: CDR1 TSWWSYY, CDR2 QGS. The V segment lost 0 bases and the J segment 8 bases; nucleotides outside the gene matches: 27. The CDR3 region has the DNA TGTGCTCTTGGGGAACTCGTACTGGGGGATACGCGTCTAGCAGAAGTTATTGTCGCAAAACTCATCTTT. It codes for CALGELVLGDTRLAEVIVAKLIF.